This T cell receptor beta chain was documented in a study of blood T cells in healthy people across ages. Study outcomes and limitations: Per-million-T-cell TCR beta diversity fell roughly linearly with age. Estimates based on one million T cells were treated as lower bounds. The unsorted PBMCs prevented any conclusive comparison of naive versus antigen-experienced cells.

The authors drew roughly 9.8 milliliters of peripheral blood from each donor. Germline V lookup: CDR1 SGHRS, CDR2 YFSETQ. J lost 6 bases, V lost 4 bases, and 4 bases had no gene match. This CDR3 has 12 amino acids. PCR was performed a second time for roughly 7 to 12 cycles using a sample-barcoded 5' primer and a J-beta primer mix. A single record per CDR3 protein comes from TCRdb applying MiXCR to the 5' RACE reads. The sample lists hundreds of thousands of distinct CDR3 sequences, 29% occurring once. Comment on this clonotype: The antigen remains undetermined.

J is TRBJ2-7 and V is TRBV5-1, with TRBD2 matching 7 bases. The sample was blood. This TCR was sampled from a woman older than 75 in good health. The DNA for the CDR3 is TGCGCCAGCAGCAGGGAGGGGCTCGAGCAGTACTTC. Encoded protein: CASSREGLEQYF. The full variable domain, in which reference TRBV5-1 and TRBJ2-7 provide the parts outside the CDR3, is KAGVTQTPRYLIKTRGQQVTLSCSPISGHRSVSWYQQTPGQGLQFLFEYFSETQRNKGNFPGRFSGRQFSNSRSEMNVSTLELGDSALYLCASSREGLEQYFGPGTRLTVT.